This entry lists 20 T cell receptor beta chains sequenced from one sample in a study of T cell repertoires in cytomegalovirus infection. TCRdb reprocessed the reads with MiXCR, giving one entry per CDR3 protein. This table has about 360,000 distinct CDR3 sequences, approximately 18% appearing once. The material sequenced was PBMCs. All receptors come from a human donor in good health (CMV status not recorded). Some clones in this sample may be carry-over from other donors' samples.

The table lists this clonotype with a few counts. The V and J genes are TRBV12-3 or TRBV12-4 and TRBJ2-3; no reliable D call. This CDR3 has 14 amino acids. V shed 6 bases and J shed 6 bases, with 16 bases lying between them. The chain's CDR3 is CASRTMGSADTQYF. Written as DNA, the CDR3 is TGTGCCAGCAGAACAATGGGTTCAGCGGATACGCAGTATTTT.

The sample holds many counts of this clonotype. The gene calls are TRBV7-9 and TRBJ2-7; D gene uncertain. V lost 3 bases to trimming and J lost 6 bases, with 9 bases between them. Germline assignment: CDR1 SEHNR and CDR2 FQNEAQ (reference sequence). The length of the CDR3 is 12 residues. Written as DNA, the CDR3 is TGTGCCAGCAGCTTCACCCACGTCGAGCAGTACTTC. Encoded protein: CASSFTHVEQYF.

The J gene is TRBJ1-5, the V gene TRBV24-1, with D unresolved. The ends were cut back, 9 bases at V and 1 base at J, with 6 bases in the middle. The CDR3 is 12 amino acids. The germline gives CDR1 KGHDR, CDR2 SFDVKD. CDR3 protein: CATRASNQPQHF. CDR3 nucleotide sequence: TGTGCCACCCGTGCCAGCAATCAGCCCCAGCATTTT.

This clonotype was observed once. This sequence joins TRBV19 and TRBJ2-1, with 8 bases aligning to TRBD1. CDR3 length: 19 residues. V lost 1 base, J lost 6 bases, and 17 bases stayed unmatched. Germline V CDR1 and CDR2: LNHDA, SQIVND (reference sequence). The CDR3 sequence is CASSIGDRGYLFWFNEQFF. CDR3 nucleotides: TGTGCCAGTAGTATAGGAGACAGGGGATATCTATTCTGGTTCAATGAGCAGTTCTTC.

The chain combines TRBV9 with TRBJ1-1; D ambiguous. The germline gives CDR1 SGDLS, CDR2 YYNGEE. The CDR3 runs to 12 residues. With 0 bases removed from V and 3 bases from J, the gap between germline ends came to 3 bases. The CDR3 DNA reads TGTGCCAGCAGCGTAGCGGACACTGAAGCTTTCTTT. As protein: CASSVADTEAFF.

This clonotype turned up a few times. The rearrangement joins TRBV6-1 to TRBJ1-2, with 9 bases identical to TRBD1. V trimming: 11 bases; J trimming: 6 bases; junction bases outside the gene matches: 10. Germline V gene data show CDR1 as MNHNS and CDR2 as SASEGT. The CDR3 loop spans 13 amino acids. The CDR3 coding sequence is TGTGCCTCCCGGGGGGACAGGGACAATGGCTACACCTTC. Its protein product is CASRGDRDNGYTF.

This clonotype was found a few times. This chain joins TRBV12-5 and TRBJ1-2; 9 bases line up with TRBD1. Trimming removed 7 bases from V and 4 bases from J; junction bases left unmatched: 7. CDR1 and CDR2 (germline): LGHNT, FRNRAP. This CDR3 is built from 14 residues. CDR3 in amino acids: CASAAPGQGYGYTF. Written as DNA, the CDR3 is TGTGCTAGTGCCGCCCCGGGACAGGGCTATGGCTACACCTTC. Full variable domain (remainder filled in from reference TRBV12-5 and TRBJ1-2): DARVTQTPRHKVTEMGQEVTMRCQPILGHNTVFWYRQTMMQGLELLAYFRNRAPLDDSGMPKDRFSAEMPDATLATLKIQPSEPRDSAVYFCASAAPGQGYGYTFGSGTRLTVV.

The chain employs TRBV20-1 and TRBJ2-3; TRBD1 might be the D (6 bases). From germline, CDR1 is DFQATT and CDR2 SNEGSKA (reference sequence). The CDR3 covers 15 residues. V was trimmed by 3 bases and J by 4 bases, leaving 17 bases between them. The DNA for the CDR3 is TGCAGTGCTAGTTCGGCGTATCAGGGGCCAGATACGCAGTATTTT. Translated: CSASSAYQGPDTQYF.

This clonotype has ten or more counts. V is TRBV7-2 and J is TRBJ2-5, with 14 nucleotides matching TRBD2. CDR1 SGHTA and CDR2 FQGNSA come from the germline V gene. V lost 4 bases, J lost 5 bases, and 3 bases stayed unmatched. The CDR3 is 15 residues long. CDR3 loop: CASSSGLAGVETQYF. The CDR3 DNA reads TGTGCCAGCAGCTCGGGACTAGCGGGGGTGGAGACCCAGTACTTC.

This clonotype was seen at least ten times. The V and J genes are TRBV7-2 and TRBJ2-1; D is ambiguous. Trimming cost V 2 bases and J 6 bases, with 11 bases left between them. Germline V gene data show CDR1 as SGHTA and CDR2 as FQGNSA. The CDR3 contains 14 residues. The CDR3 DNA sequence: TGTGCCAGCAGCTTAATGCATACTTCCAATGAGCAGTTCTTC. Translated: CASSLMHTSNEQFF.

This clonotype was picked up a small number of times. V is TRBV3-1 and J is TRBJ2-7; maybe TRBD2 (5 bases). The length of the CDR3 is 14 residues. The germline V gene has CDR1 LGHDT and CDR2 YNNKEL (reference sequence). Between the trimmed V and J ends, which lost 1 base and 6 bases, there was a span of 13 bases. The CDR3 here is CASSQVGDWREQYF. In DNA, the CDR3 is TGTGCCAGCAGCCAAGTCGGGGATTGGCGCGAGCAGTACTTC.

Many counts were recorded for this clonotype. The chain is built from TRBV7-8 and TRBJ1-2; no reliable D call. Germline CDR1 and CDR2: SGHVS and FQNEAQ. The CDR3 covers 14 residues. Trimming removed 1 base from V and 2 bases from J, with 8 bases in between. CDR3 loop: CASSLGHRNYGYTF. CDR3 nucleotides: TGTGCCAGCAGCTTAGGGCACAGAAACTATGGCTACACCTTC.

This clonotype was found a few times. V usage is TRBV10-3 and J usage is TRBJ1-5, with 8 bases that match TRBD1. CDR1 and CDR2 from the germline V gene are ENHRY and SYGVKD. Unmatched junction bases numbered 4, after V lost 8 bases and J lost 4 bases. The CDR3 is 13 amino acids. This CDR3 reads CAIGQGGNQPQHF. The CDR3 region has the DNA TGTGCCATCGGACAGGGTGGGAATCAGCCCCAGCATTTT.

In regard to this clonotype: No conserved phenylalanine or tryptophan ends this CDR3, so it is likely a read error. The rearrangement links TRBV5-5 to TRBJ2-6; no firm D call. The V and J ends lost 6 bases and 2 bases respectively, with 21 bases between them. CDR1 and CDR2 (germline): SGHKS, YYEKEE (reference sequence). CDR3 length: 18 residues. The CDR3: CASIATTRTPAGANVLTS. In DNA, the CDR3 is TGTGCCAGCATCGCAACCACACGGACCCCTGCTGGGGCCAACGTCCTGACTTCC.

This clonotype was counted at least ten times. The CDR3 coding sequence is TGTGCCAGCAGCTTCGGGACAGAAAATTCACCCCTCCACTTT. This gives the protein CASSFGTENSPLHF. The chain carries TRBV7-8 and TRBJ1-6; TRBD1 aligns across 7 bases. The CDR3 is 14 residues long. Germline V gives CDR1 SGHVS, CDR2 FQNEAQ. V shed 3 bases and J 7 bases; nucleotides not matched to a gene: 3.

The gene calls are TRBV4-2 and TRBJ2-1; 8 bases map to TRBD2. Unmatched junction bases numbered 4, after V lost 0 bases and J lost 3 bases. The CDR3 has 16 residues. CDR1 is LGHNA, CDR2 YNFKEQ, per germline. The CDR3 reads CASSQEWRGVYNEQFF. The CDR3 nucleotides are TGTGCCAGCAGCCAAGAATGGCGGGGGGTCTACAATGAGCAGTTCTTC.

This clonotype has only a few counts. The chain links TRBV4-3 to TRBJ2-3; 12 bases are a match to TRBD2. The CDR3 has 15 residues. From germline, CDR1 is LGHNA and CDR2 YSLEER. Trimming took 1 base from V and 6 from J; bases not matched to a gene: 2. The CDR3 is CASSQGLAGGDTQYF. CDR3 bases: TGCGCCAGCAGCCAAGGGCTAGCGGGAGGGGATACGCAGTATTTT.

This clonotype was observed many times. The gene calls are TRBV7-2 and TRBJ2-5; tentative D call: TRBD1 (6 bases). Germline CDR1 SGHTA, CDR2 FQGNSA. The CDR3 spans 15 residues. V lost 6 bases and J lost 5, with 19 bases in between. The CDR3 loop reads CASSLGRAGVETQYF. The CDR3 DNA follows: TGTGCCAGCAGTCTAGGGCGGGCAGGGGTGGAGACCCAGTACTTC.

This clonotype was observed many times. This chain links TRBV4-1 with TRBJ2-1; D perhaps matches TRBD2 (5 bases). The CDR3 runs 17 residues. Per the germline V gene, CDR1 is MGHRA and CDR2 is YSYEKL. Trimming stripped 1 base from V and 6 bases from J, with 19 bases between. The CDR3 protein is CASSQVVLRYRGNEQFF. The DNA for the CDR3 is TGCGCCAGCAGCCAAGTTGTGCTAAGATATCGGGGCAATGAGCAGTTCTTC.

This clonotype was seen ten or more times. The chain combines TRBV20-1 with TRBJ2-5; tentative D call: TRBD2 (6 bases). Germline-derived CDR1 and CDR2 are DFQATT and SNEGSKA (reference sequence). There are 16 residues in the CDR3. V was pared by 1 base and J by 3 bases, with 18 bases between. Written as DNA, the CDR3 is TGCAGTGCTAGAGTATGGGGGACTCCGAATAAAGAGACCCAGTACTTC. The encoded protein is CSARVWGTPNKETQYF.